These T cell receptor beta chains were read from a single sample in a study of blood T cell repertoires in COVID-19. Assay: immunoSEQ multiplex PCR; the TCRdb copy retains only in-frame clones and omits some. The sample has 260,000 or so clones; around 90% are singletons. The sequenced material came from peripheral blood. Receptors were obtained from a man aged 18 to 30 with active or convalescent COVID-19. CDR3s include the opening cysteine and the closing phenylalanine or tryptophan. A D gene is named only where the DNA matches it firmly. Size tells how often a clone was seen (once, few, many) or the class of an expanded clone, and some rows leave it out.

CDR3aa: CASSLESGQETQYF
CDR3nt: TGCGCCAGCAGCTTGGAGTCAGGCCAAGAGACCCAGTACTTC
j_gene: TRBJ2-5
abundance: -
v_gene: TRBV5-1
d_gene: -

CDR3aa: CASSAATSGQETQYF
CDR3nt: TGTGCCAGTAGTGCTGCGACTAGCGGTCAAGAGACCCAGTACTTC
j_gene: TRBJ2-5
abundance: -
v_gene: TRBV19
d_gene: TRBD2

CDR3aa: CASSEVRASRGTGELFF
CDR3nt: TGTGCCAGCAGTGAAGTACGCGCGTCGCGGGGCACCGGGGAGCTGTTTTTT
j_gene: TRBJ2-2
abundance: -
v_gene: TRBV2
d_gene: -

CDR3aa: CASSPLTGGSDSPLHF
CDR3nt: TGTGCCAGCAGCCCCCTGACAGGGGGTAGCGATTCACCCCTCCACTTT
j_gene: TRBJ1-6
abundance: -
v_gene: TRBV3-1/TRBV3-2
d_gene: TRBD1

CDR3aa: CASSFTGLGTEAFF
CDR3nt: TGTGCCAGCAGCTTCACAGGGCTGGGCACTGAAGCTTTCTTT
j_gene: TRBJ1-1
abundance: once
v_gene: TRBV11-2
d_gene: -

CDR3aa: CASSLSGGGNEQFF
CDR3nt: TGCGCCAGCAGCCTTAGCGGGGGGGGGAATGAGCAGTTCTTC
j_gene: TRBJ2-1
abundance: -
v_gene: TRBV4-3
d_gene: TRBD2

CDR3aa: CASSEDSPGHTQYF
CDR3nt: TGTGCCAGCAGCGAGGACTCCCCGGGCCATACGCAGTATTTT
j_gene: TRBJ2-3
abundance: -
v_gene: TRBV4-2
d_gene: -

CDR3aa: CASSLAGRGVYNEQFF
CDR3nt: TGTGCCAGCAGCTTAGCTGGGCGGGGGGTTTACAATGAGCAGTTCTTC
j_gene: TRBJ2-1
abundance: -
v_gene: TRBV7-2
d_gene: TRBD2

CDR3aa: CASREADQETQYF
CDR3nt: TGTGCCAGCAGGGAGGCTGATCAAGAGACCCAGTACTTC
j_gene: TRBJ2-5
abundance: -
v_gene: TRBV12-3/TRBV12-4
d_gene: -

CDR3aa: CASSTDRGSGGAVFF
CDR3nt: TGTGCCAGCAGCACCGACCGCGGTAGCGGGGGGGCCGTTTTCTTC
j_gene: TRBJ2-1
abundance: -
v_gene: TRBV5-6
d_gene: TRBD2

CDR3aa: CASSRSGRDTEAFF
CDR3nt: TGCGCCAGCAGCCGTTCGGGTCGGGACACTGAAGCTTTCTTT
j_gene: TRBJ1-1
abundance: -
v_gene: TRBV4-1
d_gene: -

CDR3aa: CASSTGMAGETQYF
CDR3nt: TGTGCCAGCAGTACGGGAATGGCGGGAGAGACCCAGTACTTC
j_gene: TRBJ2-5
abundance: -
v_gene: TRBV28
d_gene: -

CDR3aa: CASSYPTSLVTQYF
CDR3nt: TGTGCCAGCAGTTACCCGACTAGTTTGGTGACCCAGTACTTC
j_gene: TRBJ2-5
abundance: -
v_gene: TRBV6-2/TRBV6-3
d_gene: -

CDR3aa: CASSLLGSGGEQETQYF
CDR3nt: TGTGCCAGCAGCTTGTTGGGTAGCGGGGGGGAACAAGAGACCCAGTACTTC
j_gene: TRBJ2-5
abundance: -
v_gene: TRBV5-4
d_gene: TRBD2

CDR3aa: CASSLNIGVGELFF
CDR3nt: TGTGCCAGCAGCCTTAATATAGGAGTCGGGGAGCTGTTTTTT
j_gene: TRBJ2-2
abundance: -
v_gene: TRBV14
d_gene: -

CDR3aa: CASSQDPAPQETQYF
CDR3nt: TGCGCCAGCAGCCAAGATCCAGCGCCCCAAGAGACCCAGTACTTC
j_gene: TRBJ2-5
abundance: -
v_gene: TRBV4-3
d_gene: -

CDR3aa: CASSRYGTGFHTEAFF
CDR3nt: TGTGCCAGCAGCCGTTACGGGACAGGGTTCCACACTGAAGCTTTCTTT
j_gene: TRBJ1-1
abundance: -
v_gene: TRBV5-8
d_gene: TRBD1

CDR3aa: CASSLEPRSSYNSPLHF
CDR3nt: TGTGCCAGCAGCTTAGAACCACGTAGCTCCTATAATTCACCCCTCCACTTT
j_gene: TRBJ1-6
abundance: -
v_gene: TRBV11-2
d_gene: -

CDR3aa: CASSDTRNQPQHF
CDR3nt: TGTGCCAGTTCCGACACCCGCAATCAGCCCCAGCATTTT
j_gene: TRBJ1-5
abundance: few
v_gene: TRBV19
d_gene: -

CDR3aa: CATSDFRYNEQFF
CDR3nt: TGTGCCACCAGTGATTTCCGGTACAATGAGCAGTTCTTC
j_gene: TRBJ2-1
abundance: -
v_gene: TRBV24-1
d_gene: -

CDR3aa: CASSPKVSSGGAVAGELFF
CDR3nt: TGTGCCAGCAGCCCAAAGGTATCTAGCGGGGGGGCCGTGGCCGGGGAGCTGTTTTTT
j_gene: TRBJ2-2
abundance: -
v_gene: TRBV3-1/TRBV3-2
d_gene: TRBD2

CDR3aa: CASSISRGPANTGELFF
CDR3nt: TGTGCCAGTAGTATATCGCGGGGGCCCGCGAACACCGGGGAGCTGTTTTTT
j_gene: TRBJ2-2
abundance: -
v_gene: TRBV19
d_gene: -

CDR3aa: CASSLPSGGGTQYF
CDR3nt: TGTGCCAGCAGCCTCCCTAGCGGGGGGGGAACGCAGTATTTT
j_gene: TRBJ2-3
abundance: -
v_gene: TRBV3-1/TRBV3-2
d_gene: TRBD2

CDR3aa: CASSARTDSYEQYF
CDR3nt: TGCGCCAGCAGTGCTCGGACAGATTCCTACGAGCAGTACTTC
j_gene: TRBJ2-7
abundance: few
v_gene: TRBV10-2
d_gene: -

CDR3aa: CASSSTSGGVEQYF
CDR3nt: TGTGCCAGTAGTTCGACTAGCGGGGGTGTAGAGCAGTACTTC
j_gene: TRBJ2-7
abundance: -
v_gene: TRBV19
d_gene: TRBD2

CDR3aa: CASSPPSQGETAYGYTF
CDR3nt: TGTGCCAGCAGCCCTCCGTCACAGGGGGAGACGGCCTATGGCTACACCTTC
j_gene: TRBJ1-2
abundance: -
v_gene: TRBV28
d_gene: TRBD1

CDR3aa: CASSLAGGGTGVSYEQYF
CDR3nt: TGTGCCAGCAGCTTAGCGGGAGGGGGGACAGGGGTCTCCTACGAGCAGTACTTC
j_gene: TRBJ2-7
abundance: -
v_gene: TRBV7-2
d_gene: TRBD1

CDR3aa: CSASRTGEFF
CDR3nt: TGCAGTGCTAGCAGGACAGGGGAGTTCTTC
j_gene: TRBJ2-1
abundance: -
v_gene: TRBV20-1
d_gene: TRBD1

CDR3aa: CASSPETGGNRNYGYTF
CDR3nt: TGTGCCAGCTCCCCTGAGACAGGGGGGAATAGGAACTATGGCTACACCTTC
j_gene: TRBJ1-2
abundance: -
v_gene: TRBV18
d_gene: TRBD1

CDR3aa: CASSSGVYGYTF
CDR3nt: TGTGCCAGTAGTTCGGGGGTTTATGGCTACACCTTC
j_gene: TRBJ1-2
abundance: -
v_gene: TRBV19
d_gene: -

CDR3aa: CASSVVQGGRGYTF
CDR3nt: TGTGCCAGCAGCGTAGTACAGGGTGGTCGGGGCTACACCTTC
j_gene: TRBJ1-2
abundance: -
v_gene: TRBV9
d_gene: -

CDR3aa: CASGLTTTTGAFF
CDR3nt: TGTGCTAGTGGTTTGACAACCACTACAGGGGCTTTCTTT
j_gene: TRBJ1-1
abundance: -
v_gene: TRBV12-5
d_gene: -

CDR3aa: CASSERGAPEKLFF
CDR3nt: TGTGCCAGCAGTGAACGGGGGGCGCCTGAAAAACTGTTTTTT
j_gene: TRBJ1-4
abundance: few
v_gene: TRBV2
d_gene: -

CDR3aa: CASSQTPTQYF
CDR3nt: TGTGCCAGCAGCCAAACTCCTACGCAGTATTTT
j_gene: TRBJ2-3
abundance: -
v_gene: TRBV3-1/TRBV3-2
d_gene: -

CDR3aa: CASSLRTGLPGANVLTF
CDR3nt: TGCGCCAGCAGTCTTAGGACAGGGCTTCCTGGGGCCAACGTCCTGACTTTC
j_gene: TRBJ2-6
abundance: -
v_gene: TRBV23-1
d_gene: TRBD1

CDR3aa: CASSPGLAGGLTGELFF
CDR3nt: TGTGCCAGCAGCCCCGGACTAGCGGGGGGGTTAACCGGGGAGCTGTTTTTT
j_gene: TRBJ2-2
abundance: -
v_gene: TRBV5-5
d_gene: TRBD2

CDR3aa: CASSYTPGLPYEQYF
CDR3nt: TGTGCCAGCAGTTACACCCCGGGACTACCCTACGAGCAGTACTTC
j_gene: TRBJ2-7
abundance: -
v_gene: TRBV6-5
d_gene: TRBD2

CDR3aa: CASSSFMPLTGGVTEAFF
CDR3nt: TGTGCCAGCAGCTCGTTCATGCCCTTAACAGGGGGCGTCACTGAAGCTTTCTTT
j_gene: TRBJ1-1
abundance: -
v_gene: TRBV11-2
d_gene: TRBD1

CDR3aa: CASSQGGVETQYF
CDR3nt: TGTGCCAGCAGCCAGGGAGGGGTTGAGACCCAGTACTTC
j_gene: TRBJ2-5
abundance: -
v_gene: TRBV13
d_gene: TRBD2

CDR3aa: CASSPQTGTGYGYTF
CDR3nt: TGTGCCAGCAGCCCCCAAACCGGGACAGGGTATGGCTACACCTTC
j_gene: TRBJ1-2
abundance: -
v_gene: TRBV9
d_gene: TRBD1

CDR3aa: CAISAEGIRETQYF
CDR3nt: TGTGCCATCAGCGCGGAGGGGATCCGAGAGACCCAGTACTTC
j_gene: TRBJ2-5
abundance: -
v_gene: TRBV10-3
d_gene: -